These 30 T cell receptor beta chains were sequenced from one sample in a study of Ad26.COV2.S vaccination and SARS-CoV-2 variants. Some clones are missing from TCRdb's copy, which holds only in-frame ones; the method was immunoSEQ multiplex PCR. The data show roughly 390,000 clones, about 85% seen once. Treatment indicated: some 20 received Ad26.COV2.S at low or high dose, single or two shots; roughly five received placebo; per-sample allocation not given. Vaccine and placebo recipients were sampled on day 63 after the first injection. Material: peripheral blood, obtained in a trial of Ad26.COV2.S vaccine versus placebo. All receptors derive from a person between 18 and 60 years old who received the Ad26.COV2.S COVID-19 vaccine or a placebo.

The chain links TRBV2 to TRBJ2-2, with D maybe TRBD1 (5 bases). With 4 bases removed from V and 3 bases from J, the gap between germline ends came to 9 bases. The CDR3 sequence is 14 residues long. From germline, CDR1 is SNHLY and CDR2 FYNNEI. The CDR3, as DNA: TGTGCCAGCAGTGTAGGGGTGGACACCGGGGAGCTGTTTTTT. Its protein is CASSVGVDTGELFF.

This clone has just a few counts. The chain couples TRBV7-8 to TRBJ2-2; perhaps TRBD2 as D (5 bases). Trimming shortened V by 1 base and J by 6 bases, and 15 bases separated the two germline ends. The CDR3 totals 16 residues. The germline V gene has CDR1 SGHVS and CDR2 FQNEAQ. For the CDR3, the DNA is TGTGCCAGCAGCTTAGGACTAACCACAAGGTCCGGGGAGCTGTTTTTT. Its translation is CASSLGLTTRSGELFF.

The chain carries TRBV5-1 and TRBJ1-2; 8 positions match TRBD1. The CDR3 loop spans 13 amino acids. Germline lookup yields CDR1 SGHRS and CDR2 YFSETQ. After removal of 4 bases from V and 8 bases from J, the junction contained 7 bases not matched to a gene. The CDR3 coding sequence is TGCGCCAGCAGCGGCACGACAGGGGCCGGCTACACCTTC. Protein: CASSGTTGAGYTF.

The chain employs TRBV2 and TRBJ2-4, with D perhaps matching TRBD1 (6 bases). CDR1 and CDR2 (germline): SNHLY, FYNNEI. CDR3 length equals 15 residues. The V and J ends lost 6 bases and 0 bases respectively, with 12 bases between them. CDR3 amino acids: CASRGAGVAKNIQYF. CDR3 bases: TGTGCCAGCAGGGGGGCCGGGGTAGCCAAAAACATTCAGTACTTC. The entire variable domain, with the rest obtained from reference TRBV2 and TRBJ2-4, is as follows: EPEVTQTPSHQVTQMGQEVILRCVPISNHLYFYWYRQILGQKVEFLVSFYNNEISEKSEIFDDQFSVERPDGSNFTLKIRSTKLEDSAMYFCASRGAGVAKNIQYFGAGTRLSVL.

This clone was detected a few times. The chain carries TRBV7-9 and TRBJ1-6; 9 bases match TRBD1. The V gene's germline CDR1 is SEHNR and CDR2 FQNEAQ (reference sequence). CDR3 length equals 18 residues. Losses at the gene ends were 4 bases for V and 5 bases for J; bases not matched to a gene: 12. CDR3 protein: CASSWRGTGKADNSPLHF. In nucleotides, the CDR3 is TGTGCCAGCAGCTGGAGGGGGACAGGGAAGGCGGATAATTCACCCCTCCACTTT.

The gene calls are TRBV3-1 (or the pseudogene TRBV3-2) and TRBJ2-7; possibly TRBD1 for D (6 bases). The CDR3 covers 17 residues. V dropped 7 bases and J dropped 0 bases, with 22 bases sitting between them. CDR1 is LGHDT, CDR2 YNNKEL, per germline (reference sequence). DNA for the CDR3: TGTGCCAGCATCCCAACCCGACCGGGACAAAGCTCCTACGAGCAGTACTTC. This codes for CASIPTRPGQSSYEQYF.

This chain links TRBV7-9 with TRBJ1-2; no firm D call. The germline V gene encodes CDR1 SEHNR and CDR2 FQNEAQ (reference sequence). The CDR3 runs to 13 residues. V lost 1 base, J lost 4 bases, and 7 bases lay in between. CDR3 sequence: CASSLDGVYGYTF. CDR3 DNA sequence: TGTGCCAGCAGCTTAGACGGTGTCTATGGCTACACCTTC.

The chain carries TRBV4-1 and TRBJ2-1; no firm D call. The V end lost 6 bases, the J end lost 4 bases, and 13 bases lay between the germline ends. The germline V gene has CDR1 MGHRA and CDR2 YSYEKL. This CDR3 has 14 residues. The CDR3 region has the DNA TGCGCCAGCAGGTTCACAATGCTGTACAATGAGCAGTTCTTC. Its translation: CASRFTMLYNEQFF.

The chain uses TRBV19 and TRBJ1-2, with TRBD1 as a possible D gene (5 bases). V dropped 2 bases and J dropped 6 bases, with 13 bases sitting between them. Looked up from germline, CDR1 is LNHDA and CDR2 is SQIVND (reference sequence). The CDR3 contains 14 residues. The DNA of the CDR3 is TGTGCCAGTAGTATACCAGGGCCGGGAGATGGCTACACCTTC. It encodes CASSIPGPGDGYTF.

This rearrangement joins TRBV30 to TRBJ1-6, with D unresolved. Germline V gene data show CDR1 as GTSNPN and CDR2 as SVGIG (reference sequence). The V and J ends lost 3 bases and 8 bases respectively, with 17 bases between them. The CDR3 consists of 15 residues. The CDR3 loop reads CAWRLYLEGDSPLHF. CDR3 nucleotides: TGTGCCTGGAGGCTCTACCTGGAGGGCGATTCACCCCTCCACTTT. Full variable domain (missing parts from reference TRBV30 and TRBJ1-6): SQTIHQWPATLVQPVGSPLSLECTVEGTSNPNLYWYRQAAGRGLQLLFYSVGIGQISSEVPQNLSASRPQDRQFILSSKKLLLSDSGFYLCAWRLYLEGDSPLHFGNGTRLTVT.

This clone has just a few counts. The rearrangement links TRBV21-1 to TRBJ2-7; the D call TRBD2 from the table was never checked on the DNA. TRBV21-1 is annotated as a pseudogene. The length of the CDR3 is 15 residues. This CDR3 is CASSKEVAGGVFQYF. The CDR3 DNA reads TGTGCCAGCAGCAAAGAAGTAGCGGGGGGTGTCTTTCAATACTTC.

The chain is built from TRBV28 and TRBJ1-4; D possibly corresponds to TRBD1 (5 bases). Per germline, CDR1 MDHEN and CDR2 SYDVKM. The CDR3 is 16 amino acids. V was clipped by 3 bases and J by 2 bases, with 13 bases between them. The CDR3 nucleotides read TGTGCCAGCAGTTTTTATGAGGGGTTTACTAATGAAAAACTGTTTTTT. Translating it yields CASSFYEGFTNEKLFF.

This chain joins TRBV6-5 and TRBJ1-5; possibly TRBD1 for D (5 bases). This CDR3 comprises 13 residues. The germline V gene has CDR1 MNHEY and CDR2 SVGAGI. The V end was cut by 6 bases, the J end by 6 bases, with 12 bases between. CDR3 coding DNA: TGTGCCAGCAGCCAGGGTGGTGGTCAGCCCCAGCATTTT. Amino acid sequence: CASSQGGGQPQHF.

CDR3 in DNA: TGTGCCAGCAACCCAATTGCCGGGGGCAGACAGCCCCAGCATTTT. It is translated as CASNPIAGGRQPQHF. The rearrangement links TRBV9 to TRBJ1-5, with D possibly TRBD1 on 6 matching bases. CDR3 length equals 15 residues. Trimming left V 6 bases short and J 7 bases short, with 20 bases between. In germline, CDR1 is SGDLS, CDR2 YYNGEE.

V usage is TRBV12-2 and J usage is TRBJ1-3. TRBV12-2 is described as a pseudogene. CDR3 length: 17 residues. The CDR3 sequence is CASRLGPREGSGNTIYF. The CDR3 DNA follows: TGTGCAAGTCGCTTAGGCCCTAGAGAAGGCTCTGGAAACACCATATATTTT.

This chain connects TRBV2 to TRBJ2-3; 9 nucleotides agree with TRBD2. Germline trimming cut 11 bases from V and 4 bases from J; bases unmatched to any gene: 7. CDR3 size: 13 residues. The germline gives CDR1 SNHLY, CDR2 FYNNEI. CDR3 DNA sequence: TGTGCCGGATTAGCGGGGGAGTCAGATACGCAGTATTTT. Protein: CAGLAGESDTQYF. Together with reference TRBV2 and TRBJ2-3, the CDR3 gives the full variable domain: EPEVTQTPSHQVTQMGQEVILRCVPISNHLYFYWYRQILGQKVEFLVSFYNNEISEKSEIFDDQFSVERPDGSNFTLKIRSTKLEDSAMYFCAGLAGESDTQYFGPGTRLTVL.

The CDR3 protein is CATSREDRGTLGLNEQFF. The CDR3 nucleotides read TGTGCCACCAGCAGAGAGGATAGAGGGACACTGGGGCTCAATGAGCAGTTCTTC. The chain is built from TRBV15 and TRBJ2-1, with D tentatively TRBD1 (6 bases). The CDR3 extends over 18 amino acids. Germline CDR1 LNHNV, CDR2 YYDKDF (reference sequence). Trimming cost V 0 bases and J 6 bases, with 21 bases left between them.

V usage is TRBV3-1 (or the pseudogene TRBV3-2) and J usage is TRBJ2-1; 8 nucleotides align to TRBD2. CDR1 and CDR2 (germline): LGHDT, YNNKEL (reference sequence). V shed 0 bases, J shed 7 bases, and the junction held 8 bases outside the gene matches. CDR3 length: 16 residues. The CDR3 region has the DNA TGTGCCAGCAGCCAAGACTGGGCGGGGGGTATGAATGAGCAGTTCTTC. Protein: CASSQDWAGGMNEQFF.

Turning to this clone: Within the sample, other DNA sequences also encode this same CDR3. Written as DNA, the CDR3 is TGCGCCAGCAGCTTGCGGGGATACAATGAGCAGTTCTTC. This translates into CASSLRGYNEQFF. The chain joins TRBV5-1 to TRBJ2-1, with D possibly TRBD2 on 5 matching bases. Germline V gene lookup returns CDR1 SGHRS and CDR2 YFSETQ. Between the trimmed V and J ends, which lost 1 base and 4 bases, there was a span of 6 bases. The CDR3 spans 13 residues.

The chain couples TRBV5-6 to TRBJ2-1, with no clear D. The CDR3 sequence is 15 residues long. The germline V and J ends were trimmed by 0 bases and 4 bases, with 11 bases remaining between them. Germline-derived CDR1 and CDR2 are SGHDT and YYEEEE. The CDR3 nucleotides read TGTGCCAGCAGCTTGGAATCGGCAGCATACAATGAGCAGTTCTTC. Protein sequence: CASSLESAAYNEQFF.

The chain is built from TRBV6-5 and TRBJ2-3; 7 bases match TRBD2. Germline V gene lookup returns CDR1 MNHEY and CDR2 SVGAGI. This CDR3 is 14 amino acids long. The V segment lost 7 bases and the J segment 2 bases; nucleotides outside the gene matches: 6. The CDR3 protein is CASKRLAATDTQYF. The CDR3 DNA sequence: TGTGCCAGCAAGCGGCTAGCGGCCACAGATACGCAGTATTTT.

The rearrangement uses TRBV5-1 and TRBJ2-1; TRBD2 matches at 8 bases. Looked up from germline, CDR1 is SGHRS and CDR2 is YFSETQ. This CDR3 region has 16 residues. V trimming: 1 base; J trimming: 6 bases; junction bases outside the gene matches: 9. The CDR3 DNA reads TGCGCCAGCAGCTTGACCATACTAGCGGACATCAATGAGCAGTTCTTC. This gives the protein CASSLTILADINEQFF.

The genes are TRBV12-3 or TRBV12-4 and TRBJ2-7; no definite D call. The CDR3 loop spans 12 amino acids. Trimming removed 2 bases at V and 5 bases at J, with 7 bases between. The CDR3 bases are TGTGCCAGCAGTTTAAAACCCCACGAGCAGTACTTC. It translates to CASSLKPHEQYF.

This rearrangement joins TRBV7-8 to TRBJ1-5, with D possibly matching TRBD1 (5 bases). This CDR3 is 15 amino acids long. The germline CDR1 and CDR2 sequences are SGHVS and FQNEAQ. V shed 5 bases and J shed 5 bases, with 16 bases lying between them. The DNA for the CDR3 is TGTGCCAGCAGCCGGGGGGTGTTGATGGATCAGCCCCAGCATTTT. Residues: CASSRGVLMDQPQHF.

The chain has TRBV6-5 and TRBJ1-3; D perhaps matches TRBD1 (5 bases). CDR3 length equals 16 residues. V lost 4 bases and J 5 bases, leaving 18 bases between the germline ends. CDR1 and CDR2 (germline): MNHEY, SVGAGI. CDR3 in DNA: TGTGCCAGCAGTTCCTACCGGGACGGGATACGAAACACCATATATTTT. As protein: CASSSYRDGIRNTIYF.

This clone was seen many times. V and J are TRBV18 and TRBJ1-1; D unresolved. The length of the CDR3 is 14 residues. Per the germline V gene, CDR1 is KGHSH and CDR2 is LQKENI. V shed 9 bases and J shed 0 bases, with 14 bases lying between them. CDR3 sequence: CASHPPAMNTEAFF. The CDR3 region has the DNA TGTGCCAGTCACCCCCCAGCTATGAACACTGAAGCTTTCTTT.

This chain links TRBV2 with TRBJ2-1; unclear D gene. V was shortened by 10 bases and J by 0 bases, with 10 bases between the two germline ends. There are 13 residues in the CDR3. CDR1 is SNHLY and CDR2 is FYNNEI in the germline V gene. CDR3 coding DNA: TGTGCCACTGGGTCAAGCTCCTACAATGAGCAGTTCTTC. Protein sequence: CATGSSSYNEQFF. Full variable domain (remainder filled in from reference TRBV2 and TRBJ2-1): EPEVTQTPSHQVTQMGQEVILRCVPISNHLYFYWYRQILGQKVEFLVSFYNNEISEKSEIFDDQFSVERPDGSNFTLKIRSTKLEDSAMYFCATGSSSYNEQFFGPGTRLTVL.

The chain is built from TRBV7-8 and TRBJ2-1; unclear D gene. CDR3 length equals 14 residues. V lost 3 bases and J lost 6, with 12 bases in between. The V gene's germline CDR1 is SGHVS and CDR2 FQNEAQ. CDR3 loop: CASSFTLESNEQFF. CDR3 coding DNA: TGTGCCAGCAGCTTCACTTTAGAGAGCAATGAGCAGTTCTTC.

CDR3 sequence (DNA): TGTGCCAGCAGTGAAGATGGGGGAAATCAGCCCCAGCATTTT. Residues: CASSEDGGNQPQHF. This chain uses TRBV2 with TRBJ1-5; D is perhaps TRBD1 (5 bases). This CDR3 is built from 14 residues. Germline loops: CDR1 SNHLY, CDR2 FYNNEI. V was pared by 1 base and J by 4 bases, with 8 bases between.

The chain employs TRBV29-1 and TRBJ1-1; TRBD1 might be the D (6 bases). CDR3 size: 14 residues. V lost 7 bases and J lost 4, with 19 bases in between. Looked up from germline, CDR1 is SQVTM and CDR2 is ANQGSEA. CDR3 bases: TGCAGCGCCACAGTATCCGCGGGGGCCACTGAAGCTTTCTTT. Residues: CSATVSAGATEAFF. Together with reference TRBV29-1 and TRBJ1-1, the CDR3 gives the full variable domain: SAVISQKPSRDICQRGTSLTIQCQVDSQVTMMFWYRQQPGQSLTLIATANQGSEATYESGFVIDKFPISRPNLTFSTLTVSNMSPEDSSIYLCSATVSAGATEAFFGQGTRLTVV.